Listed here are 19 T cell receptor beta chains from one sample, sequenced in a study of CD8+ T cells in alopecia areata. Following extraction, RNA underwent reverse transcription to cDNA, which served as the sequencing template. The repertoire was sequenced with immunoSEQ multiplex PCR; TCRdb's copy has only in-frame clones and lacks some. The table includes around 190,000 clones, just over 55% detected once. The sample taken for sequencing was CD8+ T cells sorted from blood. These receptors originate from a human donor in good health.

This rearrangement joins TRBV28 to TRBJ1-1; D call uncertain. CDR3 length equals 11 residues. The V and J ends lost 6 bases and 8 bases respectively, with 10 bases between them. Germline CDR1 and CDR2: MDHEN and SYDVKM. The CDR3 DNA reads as TGTGCCAGCAGCGGAGGCTCCGAAGCTTTCTTT. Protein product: CASSGGSEAFF.

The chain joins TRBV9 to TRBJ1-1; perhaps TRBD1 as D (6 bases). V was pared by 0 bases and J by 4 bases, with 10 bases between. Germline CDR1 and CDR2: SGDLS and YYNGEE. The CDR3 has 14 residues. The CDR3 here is CASSVGGAPTEAFF. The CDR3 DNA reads TGTGCCAGCAGCGTAGGGGGGGCGCCCACTGAAGCTTTCTTT. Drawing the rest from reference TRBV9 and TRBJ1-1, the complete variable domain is DSGVTQTPKHLITATGQRVTLRCSPRSGDLSVYWYQQSLDQGLQFLIQYYNGEERAKGNILERFSAQQFPDLHSELNLSSLELGDSALYFCASSVGGAPTEAFFGQGTRLTVV.

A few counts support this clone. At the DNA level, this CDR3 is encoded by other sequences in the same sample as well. The CDR3 loop is CASSLLGETQYF. DNA for the CDR3: TGTGCCAGCAGTTTATTGGGAGAGACCCAGTACTTC. This rearrangement joins TRBV27 to TRBJ2-5; D unclear. Trimming took off 1 base at V and 4 bases at J, with 4 bases between the two ends. Germline V lookup: CDR1 MNHEY, CDR2 SMNVEV (reference sequence). This CDR3 comprises 12 residues.

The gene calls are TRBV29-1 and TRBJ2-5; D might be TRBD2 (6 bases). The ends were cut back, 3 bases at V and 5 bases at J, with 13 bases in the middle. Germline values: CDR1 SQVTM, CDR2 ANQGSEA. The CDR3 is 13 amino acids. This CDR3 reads CSVEENAGETQYF. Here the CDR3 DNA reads TGCAGCGTTGAGGAAAATGCGGGGGAGACCCAGTACTTC.

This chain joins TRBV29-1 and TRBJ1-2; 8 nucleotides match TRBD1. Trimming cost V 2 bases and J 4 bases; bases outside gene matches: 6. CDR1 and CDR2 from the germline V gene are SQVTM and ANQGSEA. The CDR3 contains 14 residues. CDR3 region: CSVERQGASYGYTF. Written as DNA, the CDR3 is TGCAGCGTTGAACGCCAGGGGGCTAGCTATGGCTACACCTTC.

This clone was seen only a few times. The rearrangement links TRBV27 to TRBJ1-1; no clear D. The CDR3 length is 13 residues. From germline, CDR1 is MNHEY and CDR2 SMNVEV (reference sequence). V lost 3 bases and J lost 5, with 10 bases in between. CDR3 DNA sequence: TGTGCCAGCAGTTTTGGGATGAGGACTGAAGCTTTCTTT. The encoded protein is CASSFGMRTEAFF.

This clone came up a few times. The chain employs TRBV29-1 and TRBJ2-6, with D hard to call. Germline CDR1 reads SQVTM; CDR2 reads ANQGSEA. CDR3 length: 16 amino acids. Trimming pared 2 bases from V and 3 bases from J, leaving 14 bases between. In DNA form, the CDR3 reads TGCAGCGTTGAATCTGCACTCTTTCGTGGGGCCAACGTCCTGACTTTC. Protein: CSVESALFRGANVLTF. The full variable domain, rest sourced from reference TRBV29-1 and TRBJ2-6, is SAVISQKPSRDICQRGTSLTIQCQVDSQVTMMFWYRQQPGQSLTLIATANQGSEATYESGFVIDKFPISRPNLTFSTLTVSNMSPEDSSIYLCSVESALFRGANVLTFGAGSRLTVL.

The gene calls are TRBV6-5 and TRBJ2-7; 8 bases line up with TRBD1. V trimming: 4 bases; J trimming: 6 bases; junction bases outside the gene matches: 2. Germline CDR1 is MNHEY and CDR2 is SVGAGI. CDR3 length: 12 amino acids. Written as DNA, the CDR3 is TGTGCCAGCAGTTTGACAGGGGCCGAGCAGTACTTC. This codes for CASSLTGAEQYF.

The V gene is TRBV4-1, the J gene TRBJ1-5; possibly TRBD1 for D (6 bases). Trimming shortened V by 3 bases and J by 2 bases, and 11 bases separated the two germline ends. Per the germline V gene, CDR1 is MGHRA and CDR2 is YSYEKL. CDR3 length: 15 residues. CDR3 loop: CASSHSRGGNQPQHF. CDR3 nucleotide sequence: TGCGCCAGCAGCCACTCCAGGGGTGGCAATCAGCCCCAGCATTTT.

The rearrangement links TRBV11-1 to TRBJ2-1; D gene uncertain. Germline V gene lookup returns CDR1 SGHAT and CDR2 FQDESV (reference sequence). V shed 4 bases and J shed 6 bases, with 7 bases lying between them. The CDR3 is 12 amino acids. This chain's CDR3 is CASSSLGNEQFF. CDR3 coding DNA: TGTGCCAGCAGCTCATTAGGCAATGAGCAGTTCTTC.

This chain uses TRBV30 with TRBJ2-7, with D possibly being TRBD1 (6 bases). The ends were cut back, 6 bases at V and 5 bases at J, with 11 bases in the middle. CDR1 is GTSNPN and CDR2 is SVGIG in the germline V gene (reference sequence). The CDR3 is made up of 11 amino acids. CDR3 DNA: TGTGCCTGCTATACAGGGAACGAGCAGTACTTC. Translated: CACYTGNEQYF. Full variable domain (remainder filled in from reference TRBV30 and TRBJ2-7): SQTIHQWPATLVQPVGSPLSLECTVEGTSNPNLYWYRQAAGRGLQLLFYSVGIGQISSEVPQNLSASRPQDRQFILSSKKLLLSDSGFYLCACYTGNEQYFGPGTRLTVT.

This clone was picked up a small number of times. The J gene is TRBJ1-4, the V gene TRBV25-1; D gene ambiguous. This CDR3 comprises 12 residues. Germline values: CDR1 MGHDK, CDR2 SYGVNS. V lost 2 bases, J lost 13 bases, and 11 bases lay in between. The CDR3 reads CASSEGVLGLFF. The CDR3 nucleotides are TGTGCCAGCAGTGAAGGGGTCTTGGGACTGTTTTTT. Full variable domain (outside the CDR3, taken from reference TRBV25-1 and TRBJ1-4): EADIYQTPRYLVIGTGKKITLECSQTMGHDKMYWYQQDPGMELHLIHYSYGVNSTEKGDLSSESTVSRIRTEHFPLTLESARPSHTSQYLCASSEGVLGLFFGSGTQLSVL.

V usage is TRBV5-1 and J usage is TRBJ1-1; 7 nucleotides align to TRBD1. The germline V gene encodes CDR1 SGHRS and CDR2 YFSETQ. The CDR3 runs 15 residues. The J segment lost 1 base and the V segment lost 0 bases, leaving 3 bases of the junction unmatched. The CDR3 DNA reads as TGCGCCAGCAGCTTGGAGGGGGCCAAGAACACTGAAGCTTTCTTT. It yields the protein CASSLEGAKNTEAFF.

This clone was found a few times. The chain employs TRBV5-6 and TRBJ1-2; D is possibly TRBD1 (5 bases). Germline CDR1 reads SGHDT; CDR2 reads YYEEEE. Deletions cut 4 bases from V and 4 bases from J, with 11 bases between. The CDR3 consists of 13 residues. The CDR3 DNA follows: TGTGCCAGCAGCCGTCAGGGCTCCTATGGCTACACCTTC. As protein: CASSRQGSYGYTF.

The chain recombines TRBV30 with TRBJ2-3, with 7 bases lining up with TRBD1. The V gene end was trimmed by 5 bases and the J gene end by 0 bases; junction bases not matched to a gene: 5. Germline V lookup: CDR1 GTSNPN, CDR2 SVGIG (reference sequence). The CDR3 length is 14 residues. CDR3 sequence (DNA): TGTGCCTGGGACCCGGGACAGAGCACAGATACGCAGTATTTT. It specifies CAWDPGQSTDTQYF.

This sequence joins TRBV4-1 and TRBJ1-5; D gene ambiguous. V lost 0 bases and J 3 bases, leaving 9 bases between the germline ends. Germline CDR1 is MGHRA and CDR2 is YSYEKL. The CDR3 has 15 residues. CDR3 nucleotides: TGCGCCAGCAGCCAAGAACGGGAGCTCAATCAGCCCCAGCATTTT. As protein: CASSQERELNQPQHF.

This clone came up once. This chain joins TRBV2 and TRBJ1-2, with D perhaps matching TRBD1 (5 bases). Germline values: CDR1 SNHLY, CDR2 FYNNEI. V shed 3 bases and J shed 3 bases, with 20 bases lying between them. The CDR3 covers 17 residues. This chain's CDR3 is CASSDSGQESGYYGYTF. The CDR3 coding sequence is TGTGCCAGCAGTGATTCGGGGCAGGAGAGCGGTTACTATGGCTACACCTTC.

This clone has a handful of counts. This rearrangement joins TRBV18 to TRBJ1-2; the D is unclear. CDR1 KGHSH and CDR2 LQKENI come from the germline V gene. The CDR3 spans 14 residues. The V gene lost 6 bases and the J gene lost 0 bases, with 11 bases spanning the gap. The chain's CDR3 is CASSDDWTNYGYTF. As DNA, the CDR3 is TGTGCCAGCTCCGATGACTGGACTAACTATGGCTACACCTTC.

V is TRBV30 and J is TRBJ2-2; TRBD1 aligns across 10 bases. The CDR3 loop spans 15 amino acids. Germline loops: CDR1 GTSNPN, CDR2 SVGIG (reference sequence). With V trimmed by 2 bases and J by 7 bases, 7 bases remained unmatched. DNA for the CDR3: TGTGCCTGGAGTACTGACAGGGGGCTGTACGGGGAGCTGTTTTTT. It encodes CAWSTDRGLYGELFF.